This T cell receptor beta chain originates from a study of T cell responses to AZD1222 COVID-19 vaccine. Whole-study results and caveats: Increases in Spike-specific TCR breadth and depth were seen after two AZD1222 doses. Nearly half of spike-specific TCRs reportedly go after variant regions that carry no mutations. Only five to seven AZD1222 recipients tested seropositive at baseline. White British ancestry dominated among donors, who included more females, and clonal diversity was possibly underestimated.

TCRdb keeps only in-frame clones here, not all; method: immunoSEQ multiplex PCR. The repertoire consists of about 70,000 clones, with roughly 85% occurring once and the leading ten covering around 20%. Of note for this clone: No antigen is known for it.

This CDR3 contains 13 residues. The germline CDR1 and CDR2 sequences are SGHDT and YYEEEE. V lost 1 base to trimming and J lost 5 bases; unmatched junction nucleotides: 3. The source was peripheral blood, collected on day 0 of AZD1222 vaccination. This TCR derives from an adult in good health. The chain combines TRBV5-6 with TRBJ2-7; 7 bases match TRBD2. This chain's CDR3 is CASSLILADEQYF. The CDR3 region has the DNA TGTGCCAGCAGCTTGATCCTAGCGGACGAGCAGTACTTC.